A selection of T cell receptor beta chains follows, all from one sample in a study of blood T cells in healthy people across ages. TCRdb re-called the 5' RACE reads through MiXCR, storing one row per CDR3 protein. Among roughly 1.5 million distinct CDR3 sequences listed, approximately 39% were seen once. Input material: blood. These receptors were obtained from a woman aged 18-29 years in good health. CDR3s include the opening cysteine and the closing phenylalanine or tryptophan. Each record gives: clone size, J gene, CDR3 length, V gene, D gene, CDR3 DNA, CDR3 protein. D genes are given only for firm matches. Size is stated for part of the rows, as once, few or many counts, or as a class when the clone is expanded.

clone_size: few
j_call: TRBJ2-3
cdr3_length: 15
v_call: TRBV20-1
d_call: TRBD2
cdr3_nt: TGCAGTGCTGCCCTCATCACTAGCGACACAGATACGCAGTATTTT
cdr3_aa: CSAALITSDTDTQYF

clone_size: few
j_call: TRBJ2-5
cdr3_length: 15
v_call: TRBV20-1
d_call: NA
cdr3_nt: TGCAGTGCTAGTAGCAACAGACCATACCAAGAGACCCAGTACTTC
cdr3_aa: CSASSNRPYQETQYF

clone_size: NA
j_call: TRBJ1-1
cdr3_length: 15
v_call: TRBV12-3/TRBV12-4
d_call: NA
cdr3_nt: TGTGCCAGCAGTCCCAGACCCGGGGCCCACACTGAAGCTTTCTTT
cdr3_aa: CASSPRPGAHTEAFF

clone_size: once
j_call: TRBJ1-2
cdr3_length: 15
v_call: TRBV5-1
d_call: TRBD1
cdr3_nt: TGCGCCAGCAGCGCGGCGACAGGGGGAGGAAGAGGCTACACCTTC
cdr3_aa: CASSAATGGGRGYTF

clone_size: many
j_call: TRBJ2-7
cdr3_length: 12
v_call: TRBV29-1
d_call: NA
cdr3_nt: TGCAGCGTTGGCAGGCTCAAGAACGAGCAGTACTTC
cdr3_aa: CSVGRLKNEQYF

clone_size: few
j_call: TRBJ1-1
cdr3_length: 14
v_call: TRBV9
d_call: NA
cdr3_nt: TGTGCCAGCAGCTCCAGGGTGGGGAACACTGAAGCTTTCTTT
cdr3_aa: CASSSRVGNTEAFF

clone_size: NA
j_call: TRBJ2-5
cdr3_length: 13
v_call: TRBV5-6
d_call: NA
cdr3_nt: TGTGCCAGCAGCTTGGGGACAATAAAGACCCAGTACTTC
cdr3_aa: CASSLGTIKTQYF

clone_size: NA
j_call: TRBJ2-7
cdr3_length: 15
v_call: TRBV12-3/TRBV12-4
d_call: TRBD2
cdr3_nt: TGTGCCAGCAGTTTAGCGTGGGGGGGAGCGGACGAGCAGTACTTC
cdr3_aa: CASSLAWGGADEQYF

clone_size: few
j_call: TRBJ1-4
cdr3_length: 16
v_call: TRBV25-1
d_call: NA
cdr3_nt: TGTGCCAGCAGTGATGTGAAGGGCTCGTCTAATGAAAAACTGTTTTTT
cdr3_aa: CASSDVKGSSNEKLFF

clone_size: NA
j_call: TRBJ1-2
cdr3_length: 13
v_call: TRBV20-1
d_call: NA
cdr3_nt: TGCAGGGCCGGGGGCAGACACTCATATGGCTACACCTTC
cdr3_aa: CRAGGRHSYGYTF

clone_size: NA
j_call: TRBJ2-3
cdr3_length: 12
v_call: TRBV7-9
d_call: NA
cdr3_nt: TGTGCCAGCAGCGCCCTAGCGTATATGGGGTATTTT
cdr3_aa: CASSALAYMGYF

clone_size: NA
j_call: TRBJ1-1
cdr3_length: 14
v_call: TRBV7-2
d_call: NA
cdr3_nt: TGTGCCAGCAGCTTTGGCGCAGGGTACACTGAAGCTTTCTTT
cdr3_aa: CASSFGAGYTEAFF

clone_size: NA
j_call: TRBJ2-1
cdr3_length: 12
v_call: TRBV4-1
d_call: NA
cdr3_nt: TGCGCCAGCAGCTCGATGATACACGAGCAGTTCTTC
cdr3_aa: CASSSMIHEQFF

clone_size: NA
j_call: TRBJ2-2
cdr3_length: 13
v_call: TRBV12-3/TRBV12-4
d_call: NA
cdr3_nt: TGTGCCAGCAGTGTTCGACAGACCGGGGAGCTGTTTTTT
cdr3_aa: CASSVRQTGELFF

clone_size: many
j_call: TRBJ2-4
cdr3_length: 15
v_call: TRBV9
d_call: NA
cdr3_nt: TGTGCCAGCAGCTTTCGGGACTTTGAGGGGGACATTCAGTACTTC
cdr3_aa: CASSFRDFEGDIQYF

clone_size: few
j_call: TRBJ2-7
cdr3_length: 14
v_call: TRBV6-2/TRBV6-3
d_call: NA
cdr3_nt: TGTGCCAGCAGTTACGTGGACGCCCTCCACGAGCAGTACTTC
cdr3_aa: CASSYVDALHEQYF

clone_size: NA
j_call: TRBJ1-2
cdr3_length: 13
v_call: TRBV7-2
d_call: NA
cdr3_nt: TGTGCCAGCAGCGTAAGTGCCAGTCAGGACTACACCTTC
cdr3_aa: CASSVSASQDYTF

clone_size: NA
j_call: TRBJ1-6
cdr3_length: 13
v_call: TRBV4-2
d_call: TRBD1
cdr3_nt: TGTGCCAGCAACCGGGACAGAAATTCACCCCTCCACTTT
cdr3_aa: CASNRDRNSPLHF

clone_size: NA
j_call: TRBJ2-1
cdr3_length: 12
v_call: TRBV20-1
d_call: NA
cdr3_nt: TGCAGTGTCAGACAGCACTACAATGAGCAGTTCTTC
cdr3_aa: CSVRQHYNEQFF

clone_size: few
j_call: TRBJ2-5
cdr3_length: 15
v_call: TRBV4-3
d_call: NA
cdr3_nt: TGCGCCAGCAGCCAAGCGGTAGGGCTGGAAGAGACCCAGTACTTC
cdr3_aa: CASSQAVGLEETQYF

clone_size: many
j_call: TRBJ2-1
cdr3_length: 15
v_call: TRBV11-3
d_call: NA
cdr3_nt: TGTGCCAGCAGCTTAGGCAGGGGAGCCTACAATGAGCAGTTCTTC
cdr3_aa: CASSLGRGAYNEQFF

clone_size: NA
j_call: TRBJ1-2
cdr3_length: 14
v_call: TRBV7-2
d_call: NA
cdr3_nt: TGTGCCAGCAGCACCGACCGGGGGAACTATGGCTACACCTTC
cdr3_aa: CASSTDRGNYGYTF

clone_size: NA
j_call: TRBJ2-1
cdr3_length: 14
v_call: TRBV24-1
d_call: NA
cdr3_nt: TGTGCCACCAGTGAGAAATACTTCTACAATGAGCAGTTCTTC
cdr3_aa: CATSEKYFYNEQFF

clone_size: few
j_call: TRBJ2-7
cdr3_length: 14
v_call: TRBV9
d_call: NA
cdr3_nt: TGTGCCAGCAGTGCTTCCGGGATCTCCCGCGAGCAGTACTTC
cdr3_aa: CASSASGISREQYF

clone_size: NA
j_call: TRBJ2-4
cdr3_length: 14
v_call: TRBV6-2/TRBV6-3
d_call: NA
cdr3_nt: TGTGCCAGCAGTTTAGCCCTAAGGGAAAACATTCAGTACTTC
cdr3_aa: CASSLALRENIQYF

clone_size: NA
j_call: TRBJ2-7
cdr3_length: 12
v_call: TRBV29-1
d_call: NA
cdr3_nt: TGCAGCGTCTCGCGGGGTTTGGACGAGCAGTACTTC
cdr3_aa: CSVSRGLDEQYF

clone_size: NA
j_call: TRBJ2-7
cdr3_length: 15
v_call: TRBV12-3/TRBV12-4
d_call: TRBD1
cdr3_nt: TGTGCCAGCAGTTTAGCCCTGGGACAGTTGTACGAGCAGTACTTC
cdr3_aa: CASSLALGQLYEQYF

clone_size: NA
j_call: TRBJ1-5
cdr3_length: 14
v_call: TRBV7-2
d_call: NA
cdr3_nt: TGTGCCAGCAGTCCATCCCGTGGCAATCAGCCCCAGCATTTT
cdr3_aa: CASSPSRGNQPQHF

clone_size: NA
j_call: TRBJ1-1
cdr3_length: 12
v_call: TRBV12-5
d_call: NA
cdr3_nt: TGTGCTAGTGGGCCAGGGTTCCGCGCGGTTTTCTTT
cdr3_aa: CASGPGFRAVFF

clone_size: NA
j_call: TRBJ2-2
cdr3_length: 13
v_call: TRBV20-1
d_call: NA
cdr3_nt: TGCAGTGCGTGGACAGCCGACACCGGGGAGCTGTTTTTT
cdr3_aa: CSAWTADTGELFF

clone_size: NA
j_call: TRBJ1-2
cdr3_length: 14
v_call: TRBV21-1
d_call: NA
cdr3_nt: TGTGCCAGCAGCACCGGGACCGGGAGCTATGGCTACACCTTC
cdr3_aa: CASSTGTGSYGYTF

clone_size: NA
j_call: TRBJ1-6
cdr3_length: 15
v_call: TRBV7-9
d_call: NA
cdr3_nt: TGTGCCAGCAGCCGACCGGGGAATTCCAATTCACCCCTCCACTTT
cdr3_aa: CASSRPGNSNSPLHF

clone_size: NA
j_call: TRBJ2-1
cdr3_length: 12
v_call: TRBV25-1
d_call: NA
cdr3_nt: TGTGCCAGCAGAGGGACGGCGAATGAGCAGTTCTTC
cdr3_aa: CASRGTANEQFF

clone_size: NA
j_call: TRBJ2-7
cdr3_length: 13
v_call: TRBV29-1
d_call: TRBD1
cdr3_nt: TGCAGCGTTGAATATCCAGGGGGTCCCGAGCAGTACTTC
cdr3_aa: CSVEYPGGPEQYF

clone_size: NA
j_call: TRBJ2-3
cdr3_length: 15
v_call: TRBV14
d_call: NA
cdr3_nt: TGTGCCAGCAGCCAGGAAAGTCCGTACACAGATTCGCAGTATTTT
cdr3_aa: CASSQESPYTDSQYF

clone_size: NA
j_call: TRBJ1-1
cdr3_length: 17
v_call: TRBV12-3/TRBV12-4
d_call: TRBD1
cdr3_nt: TGTGCCAGCAGTTTAGCGCTGAGGGGGCTTATGAACACTGAAGCTTTCTTT
cdr3_aa: CASSLALRGLMNTEAFF

clone_size: NA
j_call: TRBJ2-3
cdr3_length: 15
v_call: TRBV27
d_call: NA
cdr3_nt: TGTGCCAGCAGTAGACGGGGAACTAGCACAGATACGCAGTATTTT
cdr3_aa: CASSRRGTSTDTQYF

clone_size: NA
j_call: TRBJ2-5
cdr3_length: 15
v_call: TRBV7-2
d_call: NA
cdr3_nt: TGTGCCAGCAGCTTAGTGCGGGGATTCGGGGAGACCCAGTACTTC
cdr3_aa: CASSLVRGFGETQYF

clone_size: NA
j_call: TRBJ2-5
cdr3_length: 12
v_call: TRBV12-3/TRBV12-4
d_call: NA
cdr3_nt: TGTGCCACACAACGGGATGGGGAGACCCAGTACTTC
cdr3_aa: CATQRDGETQYF

clone_size: NA
j_call: TRBJ2-1
cdr3_length: 15
v_call: TRBV21-1
d_call: NA
cdr3_nt: TGTGCCAGCAGCAAATATCCGTTAGTCGACAATGAGCAGTTCTTC
cdr3_aa: CASSKYPLVDNEQFF

clone_size: NA
j_call: TRBJ1-2
cdr3_length: 14
v_call: TRBV18
d_call: NA
cdr3_nt: TGTGCCAGCTCACCACGGTTGGTCGGTGATGGCGACACCTTC
cdr3_aa: CASSPRLVGDGDTF

clone_size: NA
j_call: TRBJ1-2
cdr3_length: 12
v_call: TRBV19
d_call: TRBD1
cdr3_nt: TGTGCCAGCGGGACAGGCTACTATGGCTACACCTTC
cdr3_aa: CASGTGYYGYTF

clone_size: few
j_call: TRBJ2-3
cdr3_length: 15
v_call: TRBV12-5
d_call: TRBD2
cdr3_nt: TGTGCTAGTGGTTTGGTACCCACGGGAGGGGTTACGCAGTATTTT
cdr3_aa: CASGLVPTGGVTQYF

clone_size: NA
j_call: TRBJ2-6
cdr3_length: 18
v_call: TRBV10-3
d_call: TRBD1
cdr3_nt: TGTGCCATCAGTGGTGTGAGACAGGGAAGCGTTGGGGCCAACGTCCTGACTTTC
cdr3_aa: CAISGVRQGSVGANVLTF

clone_size: NA
j_call: TRBJ1-2
cdr3_length: 13
v_call: TRBV20-1
d_call: NA
cdr3_nt: TGCAGTGCTAGCTCAGGGGCAGCCTATGGCTACACCTTC
cdr3_aa: CSASSGAAYGYTF

clone_size: NA
j_call: TRBJ1-6
cdr3_length: 19
v_call: TRBV7-9
d_call: NA
cdr3_nt: TGTGCCAGCACCTCTTTTGGGACAACCGATGGGGCCTATAATTCACCCCTCCACTTT
cdr3_aa: CASTSFGTTDGAYNSPLHF

clone_size: NA
j_call: TRBJ1-2
cdr3_length: 15
v_call: TRBV6-1
d_call: NA
cdr3_nt: TGTGCCAGCAGTGAAGTGGTGGAGTTCAGCTATGGCTACACCTTC
cdr3_aa: CASSEVVEFSYGYTF

clone_size: NA
j_call: TRBJ1-5
cdr3_length: 18
v_call: TRBV9
d_call: NA
cdr3_nt: TGTGCCAGCAGGGGTGCCCCTCTCAACGACAACACCAATCAGCCCCAGCATTTT
cdr3_aa: CASRGAPLNDNTNQPQHF

clone_size: NA
j_call: TRBJ2-3
cdr3_length: 15
v_call: TRBV10-1
d_call: NA
cdr3_nt: TGCGCCAGCAGTGAGTCGGAGGTCCTGAGAGATACGCAGTATTTT
cdr3_aa: CASSESEVLRDTQYF

clone_size: NA
j_call: TRBJ2-7
cdr3_length: 14
v_call: TRBV27
d_call: NA
cdr3_nt: TGTGCCAGCAGTCCCGATCCTAGGTCCTACGAGCAGTACTTC
cdr3_aa: CASSPDPRSYEQYF

clone_size: NA
j_call: TRBJ2-5
cdr3_length: 14
v_call: TRBV7-2
d_call: NA
cdr3_nt: TGTGCCAGCAGCGCACAGGGTTACCAAGAGACCCAGTACTTC
cdr3_aa: CASSAQGYQETQYF

clone_size: NA
j_call: TRBJ1-1
cdr3_length: 15
v_call: TRBV7-2
d_call: TRBD1
cdr3_nt: TGTGCCAGCAGCCCGCCTAGCGGCAGGGGGGCTGAAGCTTTCTTT
cdr3_aa: CASSPPSGRGAEAFF